This entry lists 10 T cell receptor beta chains sequenced from one sample in a study of cytomegalovirus exposure and HLA in healthy donors. 60 Vbeta and 13 Jbeta primers were used in PCR. Generated by immunoSEQ multiplex PCR, the TCRdb table keeps only in-frame clones and is missing some. The repertoire holds around 72,000 clones, around three quarters seen once, with 6.3% in the top ten. The sample comprised PBMCs. These receptors were taken from a man aged 50 to 59 in good health and CMV-seronegative.

The chain links TRBV25-1 to TRBJ1-2, with 10 bases matching TRBD1. Germline V gene data show CDR1 as MGHDK and CDR2 as SYGVNS. Trimming took 6 bases from V and 2 from J; bases not matched to a gene: 0. This CDR3 comprises 13 residues. CDR3 region: CASRGQGNYGYTF. CDR3 bases: TGTGCCAGCAGGGGACAGGGGAACTATGGCTACACCTTC.

This chain joins TRBV7-2 and TRBJ1-1; tentative D call: TRBD1 (5 bases). Per the germline V gene, CDR1 is SGHTA and CDR2 is FQGNSA. The V gene lost 0 bases and the J gene lost 0 bases, with 8 bases spanning the gap. This CDR3 contains 15 residues. The CDR3 bases are TGTGCCAGCAGCTTAGCGTCAGGGATGAACACTGAAGCTTTCTTT. The encoded protein is CASSLASGMNTEAFF.

The chain joins TRBV5-1 to TRBJ1-4, with 7 bases lining up with TRBD1. The CDR3 contains 15 residues. Germline CDR1 reads SGHRS; CDR2 reads YFSETQ. The ends lost 3 bases at V and 3 bases at J; junction bases unmatched: 5. Written as DNA, the CDR3 is TGCGCCAGCAGCTCCCAGGGGGATGCTAATGAAAAACTGTTTTTT. Translating it yields CASSSQGDANEKLFF.

This clone was observed once. The rearrangement links TRBV18 to TRBJ2-2; D not certain. V lost 6 bases to trimming and J lost 3 bases, with 8 bases between them. The CDR3 covers 13 residues. Germline CDR1 reads KGHSH; CDR2 reads LQKENI. The CDR3 DNA sequence: TGTGCCAGCTCTCCTATAGACACCGGGGAGCTGTTTTTT. Protein product: CASSPIDTGELFF.

The J gene is TRBJ2-7, the V gene TRBV4-1; 7 bases align to TRBD2. CDR1 and CDR2 from the germline V gene are MGHRA and YSYEKL. The CDR3 extends over 14 amino acids. V was clipped by 1 base and J by 3 bases; unmatched bases: 3. In DNA form, the CDR3 reads TGCGCCAGCAGCCAAGCTAGCGGACGCTACGAGCAGTACTTC. Translating it yields CASSQASGRYEQYF.

This chain uses TRBV28 with TRBJ2-6; TRBD2 matches 7 bases. V lost 4 bases, J lost 2 bases, and 2 bases stayed unmatched. The CDR3 length is 15 residues. Germline lookup yields CDR1 MDHEN and CDR2 SYDVKM. CDR3 in DNA: TGTGCCAGCAGTTCGGGAGGTGCTGGGGCCAACGTCCTGACTTTC. This codes for CASSSGGAGANVLTF.

The genes are TRBV2 and TRBJ1-1; D perhaps matches TRBD1 (5 bases). Looked up from germline, CDR1 is SNHLY and CDR2 is FYNNEI. V lost 10 bases to trimming and J lost 2 bases, with 17 bases between them. The CDR3 runs 14 residues. Here the CDR3 reads CATYHRGNNTEAFF. CDR3 DNA sequence: TGTGCCACCTACCATAGGGGAAACAACACTGAAGCTTTCTTT.

The chain recombines TRBV2 with TRBJ2-7; D is undetermined. CDR1 SNHLY and CDR2 FYNNEI come from the germline V gene. The CDR3 has 13 residues. With 4 bases removed from V and 3 bases from J, the gap between germline ends came to 10 bases. CDR3 sequence reads: CASSAGGRYEQYF. The DNA for the CDR3 is TGTGCCAGCAGTGCCGGCGGTCGCTACGAGCAGTACTTC.

The chain joins TRBV30 to TRBJ2-7; 16 nucleotides line up with TRBD2. Germline CDR1 reads GTSNPN; CDR2 reads SVGIG (reference sequence). The CDR3 is made up of 16 amino acids. V shed 1 base and J 2 bases; nucleotides not matched to a gene: 2. The CDR3 sequence is CAWSGGTSGRAYEQYF. The CDR3 DNA is TGTGCCTGGAGTGGAGGGACTAGCGGGAGGGCCTACGAGCAGTACTTC.

This clone was seen a few times. DNA for the CDR3: TGTGCCTGGAGTGGAAGCGGGCTCACCGAGCAGTACTTC. Amino acids: CAWSGSGLTEQYF. The genes are TRBV30 and TRBJ2-7; tentative D call: TRBD2 (6 bases). Germline loops: CDR1 GTSNPN, CDR2 SVGIG (reference sequence). Trimming left V 1 base short and J 6 bases short, with 13 bases between. The length of the CDR3 is 13 residues.